These 8 T cell receptor beta chains were all obtained from the same sample, sequenced in a study of beta chain features in type 1 diabetes. Expressed TCRB transcripts were sequenced, since all the RNA that had been isolated was reverse transcribed. Assay used: immunoSEQ multiplex PCR; TCRdb lists only in-frame clones, some missing. Among 130,000 to 150,000 clones, nearly 9.5% were seen once, and the ten largest hold around 0.63%. The sample taken for sequencing was central memory CD4+ T cells from blood. Every receptor here comes from a man between 18 and 35 years old in good health.

The chain couples TRBV11-2 to TRBJ2-6; no firm D call. The CDR3 has 16 residues. Germline V gives CDR1 SGHAT, CDR2 FQNNGV. V was pared by 3 bases and J by 0 bases, with 9 bases between. Here the CDR3 DNA reads TGTGCCAGCAGCTTGGCCCAGTTCTCTGGGGCCAACGTCCTGACTTTC. This translates into CASSLAQFSGANVLTF.

This chain links TRBV10-2 with TRBJ2-7, with D uncertain. Trimming stripped 0 bases from V and 3 bases from J, with 9 bases between. The CDR3 covers 14 residues. Germline V CDR1 and CDR2: WSHSY, SAAADI. The CDR3 bases are TGCGCCAGCAGTGAGTCTTCTTTAGTCTACGAGCAGTACTTC. Translating gives CASSESSLVYEQYF.

The chain employs TRBV9 and TRBJ1-1, with 7 positions matching TRBD1. The V segment lost 4 bases and the J segment 7 bases; nucleotides outside the gene matches: 7. This CDR3 comprises 13 residues. Germline V gene lookup returns CDR1 SGDLS and CDR2 YYNGEE. The CDR3 coding sequence is TGTGCCAGCAGCCCCTGGACAGGCCTTGAAGCTTTCTTT. Translation gives CASSPWTGLEAFF.

The table lists this clone with a few counts. The chain recombines TRBV11-2 with TRBJ2-3; D is perhaps TRBD1 (6 bases). This CDR3 is 15 amino acids long. V was cut by 5 bases and J by 0 bases, with 12 bases left in between. Germline V gene sequence: CDR1 SGHAT, CDR2 FQNNGV. The CDR3, as DNA: TGTGCCAGCAGCAACAGGGCGATTAGCACAGATACGCAGTATTTT. This translates into CASSNRAISTDTQYF.

This clone was counted between two and nine times. The V and J genes are TRBV5-8 and TRBJ2-7, with TRBD1 as a possible D gene (6 bases). Germline values: CDR1 SGHTS, CDR2 YDEGEE. This CDR3 is 14 amino acids long. Deletions cut 7 bases from V and 2 bases from J, with 16 bases between. Here the CDR3 DNA reads TGTGCCAGCGCACAGGGTTTGAGGACCTACGAGCAGTACTTC. The encoded protein is CASAQGLRTYEQYF.

This clone was detected only a few times. The rearrangement links TRBV19 to TRBJ1-2; possible D gene TRBD1, 6 bases. The V end was cut by 3 bases, the J end by 4 bases, with 15 bases between. The CDR3 runs 15 residues. The germline CDR1 and CDR2 sequences are LNHDA and SQIVND (reference sequence). CDR3 protein: CASSISARGIYGYTF. CDR3 bases: TGTGCCAGTAGTATTTCGGCCAGGGGAATCTATGGCTACACCTTC.

The chain is built from TRBV19 and TRBJ1-2; possibly TRBD1 for D (6 bases). The germline V and J ends were trimmed by 3 bases and 8 bases, with 13 bases remaining between them. The CDR3 length is 13 residues. Looked up from germline, CDR1 is LNHDA and CDR2 is SQIVND (reference sequence). The CDR3 DNA reads TGTGCCAGTAGTATCGAGGGGGTAAGAGGCTACACCTTC. Residues: CASSIEGVRGYTF.

This chain connects TRBV5-8 to TRBJ1-4, with D possibly matching TRBD1 (5 bases). The V end lost 0 bases, the J end lost 11 bases, and 8 bases lay between the germline ends. Germline-derived CDR1 and CDR2 are SGHTS and YDEGEE. This CDR3 is built from 12 residues. CDR3 protein: CASSLDRRKLFF. CDR3 DNA: TGTGCCAGCAGCTTGGACAGGCGGAAACTGTTTTTT.